The next 23 T cell receptor beta chains were all read from a single sample in a study of cytomegalovirus exposure and HLA in healthy donors. The PCR had 60 Vbeta and 13 Jbeta primers. Method: immunoSEQ multiplex PCR; TCRdb's copy keeps in-frame clones and lacks some. This table has approximately 180,000 clones, roughly 86% appearing once. The material sequenced was PBMCs. These receptors originate from a woman aged 18-30 years in good health and CMV-seronegative.

This clone was observed a handful of times. The genes are TRBV5-4 and TRBJ2-7; D may be TRBD1 (5 bases). Germline V gene lookup returns CDR1 SGHNT and CDR2 YYREEE (reference sequence). Trimming cost V 2 bases and J 5 bases, with 14 bases left between them. The CDR3 has 14 amino acids. In DNA, the CDR3 is TGTGCCAGCAGCTTTCGTTTAGGGGTCAACGAGCAGTACTTC. Amino acid sequence: CASSFRLGVNEQYF.

This clone was detected a few times. This rearrangement joins TRBV7-6 to TRBJ2-5; 7 bases map to TRBD2. V lost 5 bases, J lost 4 bases, and 10 bases stayed unmatched. The CDR3 is made up of 15 amino acids. The germline V gene has CDR1 SGHVS and CDR2 FNYEAQ. In DNA, the CDR3 is TGTGCCAGCAGCGAGGAGGCGGGAGTTGGAGAGACCCAGTACTTC. Translating gives CASSEEAGVGETQYF.

CDR3 amino acids: CASSWGQGANEQFF. The CDR3 DNA sequence: TGTGCCAGCTCCTGGGGACAGGGGGCCAATGAGCAGTTCTTC. V gene TRBV27 combines with J gene TRBJ2-1; 12 bases agree with TRBD1. V lost 8 bases to trimming and J lost 6 bases; unmatched junction nucleotides: 5. The CDR3 has 14 residues. CDR1 and CDR2 from the germline V gene are MNHEY and SMNVEV (reference sequence).

The chain joins TRBV6-4 to TRBJ2-1, with a possible D match to TRBD1 (6 bases). The CDR3 is made up of 16 amino acids. V dropped 0 bases and J dropped 5 bases, with 14 bases sitting between them. The germline CDR1 and CDR2 sequences are MRHNA and SNTAGT. CDR3 DNA sequence: TGTGCCAGCAGTGACTCAATAGGGGGTGGGCACAATGAGCAGTTCTTC. Protein: CASSDSIGGGHNEQFF.

The rearrangement links TRBV2 to TRBJ2-1, with TRBD2 identical over 13 bases. CDR1 SNHLY and CDR2 FYNNEI come from the germline V gene. V shed 4 bases, J shed 7 bases, and the junction held 4 bases outside the gene matches. This CDR3 is 15 amino acids long. DNA for the CDR3: TGTGCCAGCAGTGTAACTAGCGGGGGGGATAATGAGCAGTTCTTC. Translation: CASSVTSGGDNEQFF.

This chain links TRBV6-1 with TRBJ1-2, with D tentatively TRBD1 (6 bases). This CDR3 comprises 15 residues. Trimming pared 1 base from V and 4 bases from J, leaving 13 bases between. Germline assignment: CDR1 MNHNS and CDR2 SASEGT. CDR3 bases: TGTGCCAGCAGTGAAGGTTCCGGGACAACCTATGGCTACACCTTC. Translation gives CASSEGSGTTYGYTF.

This chain joins TRBV11-2 and TRBJ1-5; no definite D call. V was cut by 5 bases and J by 15 bases, with 17 bases left in between. The CDR3 length is 12 residues. Germline loops: CDR1 SGHAT, CDR2 FQNNGV. CDR3 amino acids: CASSITEPVRHF. The CDR3 nucleotides read TGTGCCAGCAGCATTACAGAACCGGTCCGGCATTTT. Supplemented by reference TRBV11-2 and TRBJ1-5, the full variable domain reads EAGVAQSPRYKIIEKRQSVAFWCNPISGHATLYWYQQILGQGPKLLIQFQNNGVVDDSQLPKDRFSAERLKGVDSTLKIQPAKLEDSAVYLCASSITEPVRHFGDGTRLSIL.

The chain uses TRBV11-2 and TRBJ2-2, with D uncertain. V was cut by 1 base and J by 5 bases, with 8 bases left in between. Germline V gene sequence: CDR1 SGHAT, CDR2 FQNNGV. The CDR3 covers 14 residues. The CDR3 sequence: CASSLVLVTGELFF. CDR3 nucleotides: TGTGCCAGCAGCTTAGTTCTAGTAACCGGGGAGCTGTTTTTT.

This clone was seen only once. The rearrangement uses TRBV18 and TRBJ2-2; 10 bases are shared with TRBD2. CDR1 and CDR2 (germline): KGHSH, LQKENI. V lost 0 bases to trimming and J lost 5 bases; unmatched junction nucleotides: 3. This CDR3 is built from 16 residues. CDR3 loop: CASSPPSSGGTGELFF. For the CDR3, the DNA is TGTGCCAGCTCACCACCGTCTAGCGGGGGAACCGGGGAGCTGTTTTTT.

The V and J genes are TRBV9 and TRBJ2-1, with 9 bases matching TRBD1. Per germline, CDR1 SGDLS and CDR2 YYNGEE. The length of the CDR3 is 16 residues. V dropped 3 bases and J dropped 6; count of bases not matched to a gene: 10. The CDR3, as DNA: TGTGCCAGCAGCGCATACCCCGGGACAGGGTTCAATGAGCAGTTCTTC. It is translated as CASSAYPGTGFNEQFF.

The chain recombines TRBV4-3 with TRBJ2-5; unclear D gene. The ends were cut back, 3 bases at V and 5 bases at J, with 10 bases in the middle. Germline CDR1 is LGHNA and CDR2 is YSLEER. There are 13 residues in the CDR3. The CDR3 spells CASSQAVMETQYF. The DNA for the CDR3 is TGCGCCAGCAGCCAGGCGGTTATGGAGACCCAGTACTTC.

The V call is TRBV2, the J call TRBJ2-7, with D maybe TRBD2 (6 bases). Trimming shortened V by 8 bases and J by 3 bases, and 14 bases separated the two germline ends. The germline gives CDR1 SNHLY, CDR2 FYNNEI. The CDR3 has 13 residues. CDR3 DNA sequence: TGTGCCAGCTCCCCCTTCGGGGGCTACGAGCAGTACTTC. It codes for CASSPFGGYEQYF.

This chain joins TRBV6-4 and TRBJ2-1, with 8 bases fitting TRBD2. CDR3 length equals 14 residues. The germline V gene has CDR1 MRHNA and CDR2 SNTAGT. V gave up 6 bases and J gave up 8 bases; unmatched junction bases: 9. The CDR3: CASSLAFGGDEQFF. CDR3 nucleotide sequence: TGTGCCAGCAGCTTAGCGTTCGGGGGGGATGAGCAGTTCTTC.

V usage is TRBV7-2 and J usage is TRBJ2-5, with 7 bases aligning to TRBD2. The DNA end is a closer match to TRBJ2-7, so the J assignment may be wrong. Germline assignment: CDR1 SGHTA and CDR2 FQGNSA. The CDR3 spans 19 residues. The CDR3 DNA reads as TGTGCCAGCAGCTTAGTTAGCGGGCAAACAAAGTGGAGCTCCTACGAGCAGTACTTC. Its translation: CASSLVSGQTKWSSYEQYF.

This sequence joins TRBV7-2 and TRBJ2-1, with TRBD1 identical over 7 bases. Germline V gene data show CDR1 as SGHTA and CDR2 as FQGNSA. The CDR3 has 15 residues. V lost 5 bases and J lost 2; bases outside the gene matches: 6. The CDR3: CASSERQGPYNEQFF. DNA of the CDR3: TGTGCCAGCAGCGAGCGACAGGGCCCCTACAATGAGCAGTTCTTC.

The chain links TRBV7-9 to TRBJ2-5; D gene ambiguous. The CDR3 spans 13 residues. Germline lookup yields CDR1 SEHNR and CDR2 FQNEAQ (reference sequence). Trimming took 1 base from V and 2 from J, leaving 5 bases between them. The CDR3 is CASSLVSQETQYF. Here the CDR3 DNA reads TGTGCCAGCAGCTTAGTTTCTCAAGAGACCCAGTACTTC.

The CDR3 region is CAWSLQWNYGYTF. DNA for the CDR3: TGTGCCTGGAGCCTCCAGTGGAACTATGGCTACACCTTC. The chain is built from TRBV30 and TRBJ1-2; D is ambiguous. Trimming pared 3 bases from V and 2 bases from J, leaving 10 bases between. This CDR3 has 13 amino acids. The germline V gene has CDR1 GTSNPN and CDR2 SVGIG (reference sequence).

In this sample, this clone turned up a few times. The rearrangement joins TRBV7-9 to TRBJ2-7, with TRBD1 matching 10 bases. V was pared by 3 bases and J by 9 bases, with 8 bases of the junction left unmatched. Germline V gene sequence: CDR1 SEHNR, CDR2 FQNEAQ (reference sequence). The CDR3 consists of 14 residues. CDR3 nucleotide sequence: TGTGCCAGCAGCTTGGAGGGACAGGGGAGTTCGCAGTACTTC. Amino acid sequence: CASSLEGQGSSQYF. Full variable domain (rest looked up from reference TRBV7-9 and TRBJ2-7): DTGVSQNPRHKITKRGQNVTFRCDPISEHNRLYWYRQTLGQGPEFLTYFQNEAQLEKSRLLSDRFSAERPKGSFSTLEIQRTEQGDSAMYLCASSLEGQGSSQYFGPGTRLTVT.

The V and J genes are TRBV1 and TRBJ2-4; the table's D call of TRBD2 was not tested on the DNA. TRBV1 is a pseudogene segment. This CDR3 is built from 17 residues. For the CDR3, the DNA is TGCACCAGCAGCCAAGGCCCGACTAGCGGGAACAAAAACATTCAGTACTTC. Its protein is CTSSQGPTSGNKNIQYF.

This chain joins TRBV7-3 and TRBJ2-3; no clear D gene. Germline V gene lookup returns CDR1 SGHTA and CDR2 FQGTGA. Trimming pared 5 bases from V and 2 bases from J, leaving 14 bases between. CDR3 length: 15 residues. This CDR3 is CASSKTPSHTDTQYF. CDR3 coding DNA: TGTGCCAGCAGCAAGACACCATCCCACACAGATACGCAGTATTTT.

This clone has just a few counts. The rearrangement links TRBV30 to TRBJ1-4; D gene unclear. Trimming cost V 4 bases and J 0 bases, with 6 bases left between them. Germline-derived CDR1 and CDR2 are GTSNPN and SVGIG (reference sequence). This CDR3 is 13 amino acids long. This chain's CDR3 is CAWISATNEKLFF. CDR3 sequence (DNA): TGTGCCTGGATCTCAGCAACTAATGAAAAACTGTTTTTT.

This chain connects TRBV5-1 to TRBJ2-1; D remains ambiguous. The V and J ends lost 1 base and 4 bases respectively, with 9 bases between them. Germline CDR1 SGHRS, CDR2 YFSETQ. The CDR3 has 14 residues. The CDR3 protein is CASSLNSVYNEQFF. In DNA form, the CDR3 reads TGCGCCAGCAGCTTGAACAGTGTATACAATGAGCAGTTCTTC.

The V gene is TRBV6-1, the J gene TRBJ2-7; 9 bases match TRBD1. Germline V lookup: CDR1 MNHNS, CDR2 SASEGT. V lost 6 bases and J lost 2; bases outside the gene matches: 8. There are 15 residues in the CDR3. The CDR3 region is CASRGDRETPYEQYF. CDR3 sequence (DNA): TGTGCCAGCAGAGGGGACAGGGAGACTCCCTACGAGCAGTACTTC.